Listed below are T cell receptor beta chains from one sample, sequenced in a study of beta chain features in type 1 diabetes. Produced via immunoSEQ multiplex PCR; TCRdb's table is partial and in-frame only. The data contain 200,000 to 250,000 clones, less than 15% of them seen just once; the ten biggest clones take up around 0.025%. Sequenced material: naive CD4+ T cells from blood. Receptor source: a woman aged 40 to 50 in good health. Both conserved end residues are part of each CDR3. D genes are given only for firm matches. Where a row states a size, it is once, few, many or the class of an expanded clone; other rows omit it.

j_call v_call d_call clone_size cdr3_aa cdr3_nt
TRBJ2-5 TRBV6-6 TRBD1 few CASSSRTGLETQYF TGTGCCAGCAGTTCCAGGACAGGGTTGGAGACCCAGTACTTC
TRBJ1-1 TRBV7-2 . few CASSLARPGVTEAFF TGTGCCAGCAGCTTAGCGCGACCGGGGGTCACTGAAGCTTTCTTT
TRBJ2-6 TRBV19 TRBD1 few CASTPAGTGVVGANVLTF TGTGCCAGTACCCCCGCCGGGACAGGGGTGGTCGGGGCCAACGTCCTGACTTTC
TRBJ2-3 TRBV5-8 TRBD2 . CASSLGLAGGVDTQYF TGTGCCAGCAGCTTGGGTCTAGCGGGGGGAGTAGATACGCAGTATTTT
TRBJ2-1 TRBV27 . . CASTYREGYEQFF TGTGCCAGCACCTACAGGGAGGGTTATGAGCAGTTCTTC
TRBJ2-7 TRBV7-8 . few CASSSLGGAKDEQYF TGTGCCAGCAGCTCCTTGGGGGGGGCGAAGGACGAGCAGTACTTC
TRBJ1-1 TRBV19 TRBD1 few CASIDRGMNTEAFF TGTGCCAGTATAGACAGGGGAATGAACACTGAAGCTTTCTTT
TRBJ1-3 TRBV20-1 . few CSAEGGNTIYF TGCAGTGCTGAGGGTGGAAACACCATATATTTT
TRBJ2-3 TRBV2 TRBD1 . CASRRDSNTDTQYF TGTGCCAGCAGACGGGACAGCAACACAGATACGCAGTATTTT
TRBJ1-6 TRBV7-9 . . CASSRVLGGYNSPLHF TGTGCCAGCAGCCGGGTGCTCGGCGGATATAATTCACCCCTCCACTTT
TRBJ1-6 TRBV5-4 . . CASSLGQAASPLHF TGTGCCAGCAGCTTGGGCCAGGCCGCCTCACCCCTCCACTTT
TRBJ1-2 TRBV28 . few CASSSDRFYGYTF TGTGCCAGCAGTTCAGACAGATTCTATGGCTACACCTTC
TRBJ2-7 TRBV29-1 . . CSVEDMLRRDKAYEQYF TGCAGCGTTGAAGATATGTTACGCAGGGACAAAGCCTACGAGCAGTACTTC
TRBJ2-2 TRBV5-1 TRBD2 . CASSRSGGETGELFF TGCGCCAGCAGCCGTAGCGGGGGAGAAACCGGGGAGCTGTTTTTT
TRBJ1-5 TRBV13 . . CASSLYRGDGARNQPQHF TGTGCCAGCAGCTTATATCGGGGGGATGGGGCCCGCAATCAGCCCCAGCATTTT
TRBJ2-7 TRBV19 . . CASSPTGSYEQYF TGTGCCAGTAGCCCCACGGGCTCCTACGAGCAGTACTTC
TRBJ2-4 TRBV7-8 TRBD2 . CASSLAGGVAKNIQYF TGTGCCAGCAGCTTAGCCGGGGGGGTAGCCAAAAACATTCAGTACTTC
TRBJ2-7 TRBV7-9 . . CASSPRTSTYEQYF TGTGCCAGCAGCCCCCGGACATCTACCTACGAGCAGTACTTC
TRBJ2-5 TRBV29-1 TRBD1 many CSAGQGMETQYF TGCAGCGCGGGACAGGGGATGGAGACCCAGTACTTC
TRBJ2-7 TRBV4-2 TRBD2 . CASSPGGGGYSYEQYF TGTGCCAGCAGCCCCGGCGGCGGGGGGTACTCCTACGAGCAGTACTTC
TRBJ1-1 TRBV27 TRBD1 . CASSRGTGSEAFF TGTGCCAGCAGTCGCGGGACAGGGAGCGAAGCTTTCTTT
TRBJ1-4 TRBV2 . few CASKPSGPGNEKLFF TGTGCCAGCAAACCCTCCGGTCCAGGGAATGAAAAACTGTTTTTT
TRBJ1-6 TRBV25-1 TRBD1 . CASTGGEGALPGSPLHF TGTGCCAGCACCGGGGGGGAGGGGGCGCTTCCGGGTTCACCCCTCCACTTT
TRBJ1-5 TRBV14 . many CASSQAVSQPQHF TGTGCCAGCAGCCAAGCGGTGTCTCAGCCCCAGCATTTT
TRBJ2-1 TRBV19 . . CASNLGASLYNEQFF TGTGCCAGTAATCTGGGGGCCTCATTGTACAATGAGCAGTTCTTC
TRBJ2-3 TRBV7-2 TRBD2 . CASSLARGGWGSDTQYF TGTGCCAGCAGCTTAGCGCGGGGGGGATGGGGGTCAGATACGCAGTATTTT
TRBJ2-5 TRBV6-1 . few CASSEALQVQRYF TGTGCCAGCAGTGAAGCGCTTCAGGTACAACGGTACTTC
TRBJ2-3 TRBV10-2 TRBD1 . CASSSGTGPRSTDTQYF TGCGCCAGCAGTTCCGGGACAGGCCCCCGCAGCACAGATACGCAGTATTTT
TRBJ2-1 TRBV7-8 . . CASSLAAVIYNEQFF TGTGCCAGCAGCTTAGCAGCGGTGATCTACAATGAGCAGTTCTTC
TRBJ1-2 TRBV6-5 TRBD1 . CASSRGGSHYGYTF TGTGCCAGCAGCCGAGGGGGCAGCCACTATGGCTACACCTTC
TRBJ1-2 TRBV29-1 . few CSVAQAGEGAGYTF TGCAGCGTTGCGCAGGCAGGGGAAGGGGCGGGCTACACCTTC
TRBJ2-5 TRBV5-1 TRBD1 . CASSLRFDRGRKETQYF TGCGCCAGCAGCTTGAGGTTTGACAGGGGAAGGAAAGAGACCCAGTACTTC
TRBJ2-1 TRBV18 . . CASSKTETYNEQFF TGTGCCAGCTCCAAGACAGAAACCTACAATGAGCAGTTCTTC
TRBJ2-5 TRBV5-4 TRBD2 . CASTPRGAGGDQETQYF TGTGCCAGCACCCCGAGGGGAGCGGGGGGAGACCAAGAGACCCAGTACTTC
TRBJ2-3 TRBV18 . . CASSPGSGLHTDTQYF TGTGCCAGCTCACCAGGTTCAGGACTCCACACAGATACGCAGTATTTT
TRBJ2-5 TRBV7-6 TRBD2 few CASSSELAGGRQETQYF TGTGCCAGCAGCTCCGAACTAGCGGGGGGCCGTCAAGAGACCCAGTACTTC
TRBJ2-5 TRBV29-1 . . CSGAWGHQETQYF TGCAGCGGCGCGTGGGGGCACCAAGAGACCCAGTACTTC
TRBJ2-7 TRBV7-2 . . CASRFSGDSSYEQYF TGTGCCAGCAGATTTAGCGGGGACAGCTCCTACGAGCAGTACTTC
TRBJ2-7 TRBV7-2 TRBD1 many CASSLEQGHYEQYF TGTGCCAGCAGCTTAGAACAGGGGCACTACGAGCAGTACTTC
TRBJ2-7 TRBV5-6 . few CASSLHRVEAYEQYF TGTGCCAGCAGCTTGCACAGGGTGGAGGCCTACGAGCAGTACTTC
TRBJ2-7 TRBV7-2 TRBD1 few CASSLTGDRRYEQYF TGTGCCAGCAGCTTGACAGGGGATCGCCGCTACGAGCAGTACTTC
TRBJ1-2 TRBV7-2 . . CASSNRRRGGDYGYTF TGTGCCAGCAGCAATCGTCGGCGGGGGGGCGACTATGGCTACACCTTC
TRBJ2-7 TRBV6-5 . . CASSYSRLVRYEQYF TGTGCCAGCAGTTACTCCCGACTAGTCCGCTACGAGCAGTACTTC
TRBJ1-1 TRBV9 . few CASSPEISGTEAFF TGTGCCAGCAGCCCGGAGATTTCCGGCACTGAAGCTTTCTTT
TRBJ2-1 TRBV7-2 TRBD2 few CASIADQGLARSYNEQFF TGTGCCAGCATTGCTGACCAGGGACTAGCCCGCTCCTACAATGAGCAGTTCTTC
TRBJ1-1 TRBV27 TRBD1 . CASTKHSGTGEPEAFF TGTGCCAGCACCAAACACTCCGGGACAGGGGAGCCTGAAGCTTTCTTT
TRBJ1-3 TRBV9 TRBD1 . CATGQGAVGNTIYF TGTGCCACCGGACAGGGGGCTGTTGGAAACACCATATATTTT
TRBJ1-1 TRBV19 . . CASSMGTRKITEAFF TGTGCCAGTAGTATGGGGACAAGGAAGATAACTGAAGCTTTCTTT
TRBJ1-1 TRBV6-5 . . CASSYQGGVNTEAFF TGTGCCAGCAGTTACCAGGGAGGGGTGAACACTGAAGCTTTCTTT
TRBJ1-5 TRBV18 TRBD1 few CASSPYMAGGRGNQPQHF TGTGCCAGCTCACCCTATATGGCAGGGGGCAGAGGCAATCAGCCCCAGCATTTT
TRBJ2-5 TRBV9 TRBD2 . CASSQRTSGGVAETQYF TGTGCCAGCAGCCAGAGGACTAGCGGGGGGGTCGCGGAGACCCAGTACTTC
TRBJ1-2 TRBV7-6 . few CASSLAEGGGYGYTF TGTGCCAGCAGCTTAGCCGAGGGGGGGGGCTATGGCTACACCTTC
TRBJ2-1 TRBV9 TRBD2 few CASSPPSGQRGGYNEQFF TGTGCCAGCAGCCCCCCCAGTGGGCAGCGGGGGGGCTACAATGAGCAGTTCTTC
TRBJ2-3 TRBV18 . few CASSPGITDTQYF TGTGCCAGCTCACCAGGCATCACAGATACGCAGTATTTT
TRBJ2-1 TRBV7-2 TRBD2 few CASSLGTRASNEQFF TGTGCCAGCAGCTTGGGGACTAGGGCAAGCAATGAGCAGTTCTTC